This T cell receptor beta chain was observed in a study of cytomegalovirus exposure and HLA in healthy donors. General study results and limits: A later analysis found first-cohort TCR clusters tended to co-occur in the 90 to 150 validation repertoires. Confirmation in vitro established that a few CMV-associated chains were specific for CMV antigens.

Using immunoSEQ multiplex PCR, the repertoire was profiled, and TCRdb retains in-frame clones only, with some absent. The sample has about 98,000 clones, approximately 90% seen once. This clone was counted once. Its cognate antigen is unknown. Germline V lookup: CDR1 MNHNS, CDR2 SASEGT. This CDR3 has 16 residues. V lost 2 bases and J lost 0, with 10 bases in between. Sequenced sample: PBMCs. The chain uses TRBV6-1 and TRBJ2-2, with D unclear. This TCR was recovered from a woman aged 25 to 39 in good health and CMV-seronegative. CDR3 nucleotide sequence: TGTGCCAGCAGTGAATATGCCAGCGCGAACACCGGGGAGCTGTTTTTT. The encoded protein is CASSEYASANTGELFF.